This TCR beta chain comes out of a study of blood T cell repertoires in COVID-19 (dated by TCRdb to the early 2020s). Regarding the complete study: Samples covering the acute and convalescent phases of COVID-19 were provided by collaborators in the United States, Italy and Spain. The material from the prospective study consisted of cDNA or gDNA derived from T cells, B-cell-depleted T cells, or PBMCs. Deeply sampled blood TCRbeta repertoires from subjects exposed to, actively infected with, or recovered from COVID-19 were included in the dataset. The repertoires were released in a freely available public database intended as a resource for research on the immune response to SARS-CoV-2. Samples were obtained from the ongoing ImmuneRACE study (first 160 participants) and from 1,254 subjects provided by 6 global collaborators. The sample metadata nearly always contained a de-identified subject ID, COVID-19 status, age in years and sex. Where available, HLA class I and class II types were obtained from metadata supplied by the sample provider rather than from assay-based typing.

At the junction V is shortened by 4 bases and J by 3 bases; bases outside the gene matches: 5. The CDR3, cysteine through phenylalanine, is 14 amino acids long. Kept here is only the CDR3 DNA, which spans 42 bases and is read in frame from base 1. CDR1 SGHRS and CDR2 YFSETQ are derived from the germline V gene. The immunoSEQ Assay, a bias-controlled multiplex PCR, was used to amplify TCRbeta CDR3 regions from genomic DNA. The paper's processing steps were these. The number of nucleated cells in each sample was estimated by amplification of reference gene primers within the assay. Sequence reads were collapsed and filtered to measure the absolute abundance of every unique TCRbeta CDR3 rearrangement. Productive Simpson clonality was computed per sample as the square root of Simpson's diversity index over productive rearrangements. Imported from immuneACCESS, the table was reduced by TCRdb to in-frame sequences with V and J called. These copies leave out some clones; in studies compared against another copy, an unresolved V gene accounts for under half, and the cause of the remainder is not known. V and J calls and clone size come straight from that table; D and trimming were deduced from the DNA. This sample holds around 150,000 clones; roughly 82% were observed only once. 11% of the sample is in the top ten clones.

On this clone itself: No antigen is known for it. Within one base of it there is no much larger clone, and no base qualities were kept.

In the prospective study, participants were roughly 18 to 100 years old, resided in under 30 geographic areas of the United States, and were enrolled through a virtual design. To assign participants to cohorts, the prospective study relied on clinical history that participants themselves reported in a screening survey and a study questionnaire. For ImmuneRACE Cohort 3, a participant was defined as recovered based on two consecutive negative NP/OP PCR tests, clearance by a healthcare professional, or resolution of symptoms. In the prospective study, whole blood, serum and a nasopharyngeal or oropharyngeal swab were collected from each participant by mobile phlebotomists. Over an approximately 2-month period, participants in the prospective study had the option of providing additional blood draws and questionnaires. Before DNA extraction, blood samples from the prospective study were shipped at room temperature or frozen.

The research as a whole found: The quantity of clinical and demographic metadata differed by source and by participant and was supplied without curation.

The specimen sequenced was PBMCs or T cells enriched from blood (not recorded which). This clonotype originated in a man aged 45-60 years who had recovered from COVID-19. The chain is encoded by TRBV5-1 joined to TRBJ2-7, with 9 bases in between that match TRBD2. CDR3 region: CASSHGTSSYEQYF. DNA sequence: TGCGCCAGCAGCCACGGGACTAGCAGCTACGAGCAGTACTTC.